This T cell receptor beta chain stems from a study of shared clonotypes between healthy human individuals. Study-wide background: With ages of 18 to 49, the donors were a couple of women and a few men. CD4 naive and memory got three plates each, CD8 naive two, CD8 memory one.

Sequencing used immunoSEQ multiplex PCR; TCRdb keeps in-frame clones, though not all of them. The sample holds under 2,000,000 clones, less than 95% seen once. Study conclusions and caveats: Some clonotypes were shared by all four sorted-subset donors, while others were not shared. The non-shared ones had lower generation probabilities than the shared ones.

A word on this clone: The antigen is not known.

Naive CD8 cells, CD45RO-negative and positively selected for CCR7, excluded terminally differentiated effector memory CD45RA+ cells. Germline lookup yields CDR1 SNHLY and CDR2 FYNNEI. After removal of 8 bases from V and 5 bases from J, the junction contained 6 bases not matched to a gene. The CDR3 has 15 residues. The V call is TRBV2, the J call TRBJ2-5; 15 bases match TRBD2. Sequencing was carried out using naive CD8+ T cells sorted from blood. This clonotype was obtained from a man younger than 35 in good health. CDR3 DNA sequence: TGTGCCAGCGGGCCCGGGACTAGCGGGAGGGAGACCCAGTACTTC. Amino acids: CASGPGTSGRETQYF.